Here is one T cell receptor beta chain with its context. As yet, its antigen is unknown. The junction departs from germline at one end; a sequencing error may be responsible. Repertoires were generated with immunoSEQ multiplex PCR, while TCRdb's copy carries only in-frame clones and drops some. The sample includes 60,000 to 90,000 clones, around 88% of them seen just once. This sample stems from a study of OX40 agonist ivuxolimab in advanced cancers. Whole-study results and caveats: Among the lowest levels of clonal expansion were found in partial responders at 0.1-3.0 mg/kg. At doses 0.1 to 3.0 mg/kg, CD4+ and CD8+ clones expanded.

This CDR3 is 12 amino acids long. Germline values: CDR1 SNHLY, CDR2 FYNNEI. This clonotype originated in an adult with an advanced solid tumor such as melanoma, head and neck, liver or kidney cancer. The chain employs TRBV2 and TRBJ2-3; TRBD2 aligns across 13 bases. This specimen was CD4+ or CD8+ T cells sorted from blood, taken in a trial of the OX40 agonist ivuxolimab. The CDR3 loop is CASRGTSGALDF. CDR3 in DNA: TGTGCCAGCAGGGGGACTAGCGGGGCTCTGGATTTT.